A selection of T cell receptor beta chains follows, all from one sample in a study of identical twins. TCRdb reanalysed the 5' RACE reads using MiXCR and keeps one entry per CDR3 protein. The table shows around 670,000 distinct CDR3 sequences, with roughly 6.2% occurring only once. Sequenced sample: naive T cells sorted from blood. The receptor source for this set is a man aged 18-30 years in good health. The CDR3 runs from the conserved cysteine through the conserved F or W. Fields, in order: J gene, V gene, D gene, clone size, CDR3 DNA, CDR3 protein. The D gene is left open where the match is weak. Only part of the rows carry a size: once, few, many, or a class if the clone is expanded.

>TRBJ2-2|TRBV27|NA|many
TGTGCCAGCAGTTTCAGTTACCTCCGGGAGCTGTTTTTT
CASSFSYLRELFF
>TRBJ1-1|TRBV29-1|NA|many
TGCAGCGCTGAAAAAGAGACAGGCGAGGCAGCTTTCTTT
CSAEKETGEAAFF
>TRBJ2-1|TRBV20-1|TRBD2|many
TGCAGTGCTAGATCCGGAATTACTAGCGGGAGGGCAAGAAATGAGCAGTTCTTC
CSARSGITSGRARNEQFF
>TRBJ2-1|TRBV5-1|NA|many
TGCGCCAGCAGCTTGGAAGTGACTGGTAGCTCCTACAATGAGCAGTTCTTC
CASSLEVTGSSYNEQFF
>TRBJ1-5|TRBV20-1|NA|many
TGCAGTGCTAGAGTGACACTCGGGGGGCCCCAGCATTTT
CSARVTLGGPQHF
>TRBJ2-1|TRBV29-1|NA|many
TGCAGCGCATACCCGTTTAGCGAACGGGCGGAGAATGAGCAGTTCTTC
CSAYPFSERAENEQFF
>TRBJ2-5|TRBV28|TRBD1|few
TGTGCCAGCAGTTTGTGGACAGGGACGGAGACCCAGTACTTC
CASSLWTGTETQYF
>TRBJ1-2|TRBV6-1|NA|NA
TGTGCCAGCATGGGGGAGTGGAAGGGGCTACAAGATTATGGCTACACCTTC
CASMGEWKGLQDYGYTF
>TRBJ2-5|TRBV25-1|NA|few
TGTGCCAGCAACTCTTACAGGGAGACCCAGTACTTC
CASNSYRETQYF
>TRBJ2-5|TRBV10-3|NA|many
TGTGCCATCAGTGGAGGATCAGGGGAAGAGACCCAGTACTTC
CAISGGSGEETQYF
>TRBJ2-3|TRBV29-1|TRBD2|many
TGCAGCGTTGCGGGGAGGGCCGTAGATACGCAGTATTTT
CSVAGRAVDTQYF
>TRBJ2-4|TRBV24-1|NA|many
TGTGCCACCAGTGACTGGGGAGACATTCAGTACTTC
CATSDWGDIQYF
>TRBJ2-2|TRBV27|TRBD1|many
TGTGCCAGCAGTTTATTCGGGACAGGGCCCGGGGAGCTGTTTTTT
CASSLFGTGPGELFF
>TRBJ1-6|TRBV28|TRBD1|many
TGTGCCAGCATCTCGAGGGACAGGTCAATTCTGCCCCTCCACTTT
CASISRDRSILPLHF
>TRBJ2-3|TRBV24-1|NA|many
TGTGCCTCCGGGGACCGCAACACAGATACGCAGTATTTT
CASGDRNTDTQYF
>TRBJ2-7|TRBV20-1|NA|many
TGCAGTGCTAGACAGACGACCTACGAGCAGTACTTC
CSARQTTYEQYF
>TRBJ1-5|TRBV5-6|NA|NA
TGTGCCAGCAGCTGGTGGACGGGTTATAGCAATCAGCCCCAGCATTTT
CASSWWTGYSNQPQHF
>TRBJ2-3|TRBV29-1|NA|many
TGCAGCGTTTACCTCGCAGATACGCAGTATTTT
CSVYLADTQYF
>TRBJ2-7|TRBV12-3/TRBV12-4|NA|NA
TGTGCCAGCAGTTTAGGCATCGGGTACGAGCAGTACTTC
CASSLGIGYEQYF
>TRBJ1-1|TRBV20-1|TRBD1|many
TGCAGTGCTACGACAGGGTTACACACTGAAGCTTTCTTT
CSATTGLHTEAFF
>TRBJ2-3|TRBV29-1|NA|many
TGCAGCGCCGACCCCGGACTGGTATTGGGTTCGGCGCAGTATTTT
CSADPGLVLGSAQYF
>TRBJ2-2|TRBV6-1|TRBD2|NA
TGTGCCAGCAGTCGCGGGGGGGCGAACACCGGGGAGCTGTTTTTT
CASSRGGANTGELFF
>TRBJ2-7|TRBV30|NA|few
TGTGCCTGGAGCCCGGTAATCTCCTACGAGCAGTACTTC
CAWSPVISYEQYF
>TRBJ2-2|TRBV20-1|TRBD1|many
TGCAGTCTGGGACAGACGAACACCGGGGAGCTGTTTTTT
CSLGQTNTGELFF
>TRBJ2-5|TRBV10-3|NA|many
TGTGCCATCAGTGAGGTGCCCAAAGGAACCCAGTACTTC
CAISEVPKGTQYF
>TRBJ2-3|TRBV29-1|TRBD2|many
TGCAGCGTGACTGGACTAGTTCTTGATACGCAGTATTTT
CSVTGLVLDTQYF
>TRBJ2-1|TRBV12-3/TRBV12-4|NA|many
TGTGCCAGCAGCTATAGCCGGACCTACAATGAGCAGTTCTTC
CASSYSRTYNEQFF
>TRBJ2-1|TRBV20-1|NA|NA
TGCAGTGCTAGAGATTATAGTGGGAGAGGGGACAATGAGCAGTTCTTC
CSARDYSGRGDNEQFF
>TRBJ1-1|TRBV7-9|NA|few
TGTGCCAGCAGCCCCCCCGGAACAGGTGAAGCTTTCTTT
CASSPPGTGEAFF
>TRBJ2-6|TRBV10-3|NA|few
TGTGCCATCAAGCGGACAGAGACCTTCTCTGGGGCCAACGTCCTGACTTTC
CAIKRTETFSGANVLTF
>TRBJ2-2|TRBV5-1|NA|NA
TGCGCCAGCAGCCCTTACTCGACAGACGGGACCGGGGAGCTGTTTTTT
CASSPYSTDGTGELFF
>TRBJ1-5|TRBV19|NA|NA
TGTGCCAGTAAAGGGTATGGTCAGCCCCAGCATTTT
CASKGYGQPQHF
>TRBJ1-2|TRBV15|NA|few
TGTGCCACCAGCAGAGATTCGTCCCGCGCCGGTGGCTACACCTTC
CATSRDSSRAGGYTF
>TRBJ2-5|TRBV5-1|TRBD2|NA
TGCGCCAGCAGCGGGGGACTAGCCCGGGAGACCCAGTACTTC
CASSGGLARETQYF
>TRBJ2-1|TRBV11-1|NA|NA
TGTGCCAGCAGCCCTCATGGCAGCCGCTCCTACAATGAGCAGTTCTTC
CASSPHGSRSYNEQFF
>TRBJ2-1|TRBV7-9|NA|few
TGTGCCAGCGCCGGGAGCGGAACCAACAATGAGCAGTTCTTC
CASAGSGTNNEQFF